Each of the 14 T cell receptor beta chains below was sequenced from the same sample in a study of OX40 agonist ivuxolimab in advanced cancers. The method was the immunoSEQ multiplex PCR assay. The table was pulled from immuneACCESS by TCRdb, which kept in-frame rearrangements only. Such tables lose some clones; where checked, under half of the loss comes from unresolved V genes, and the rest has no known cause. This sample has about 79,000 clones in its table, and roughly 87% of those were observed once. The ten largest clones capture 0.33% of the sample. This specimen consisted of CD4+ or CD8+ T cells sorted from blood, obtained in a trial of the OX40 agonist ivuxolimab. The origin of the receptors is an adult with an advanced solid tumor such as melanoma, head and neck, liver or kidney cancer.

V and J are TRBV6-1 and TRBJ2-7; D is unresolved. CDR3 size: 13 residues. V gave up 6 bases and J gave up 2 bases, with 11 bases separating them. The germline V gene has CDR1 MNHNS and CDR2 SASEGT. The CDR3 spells CASSENLPYEQYF. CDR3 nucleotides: TGTGCCAGCAGCGAAAACCTTCCCTACGAGCAGTACTTC.

This CDR3 is CASSDRDRVANEKLFF. CDR3 DNA sequence: TGTGCCAGCAGTGACCGGGACAGAGTTGCTAATGAAAAACTGTTTTTT. V usage is TRBV25-1 and J usage is TRBJ1-4; 7 bases fit TRBD1. In germline, CDR1 is MGHDK, CDR2 SYGVNS. This CDR3 has 16 residues. With 3 bases clipped from V and 3 bases from J, the junction kept 7 bases outside the gene matches.

In DNA form, the CDR3 reads TGTGCCAGTAGTTCGGAGCAGACTAATGAAAAACTGTTTTTT. Amino acid sequence: CASSSEQTNEKLFF. The chain recombines TRBV19 with TRBJ1-4; D is undetermined. Trimming stripped 5 bases from V and 2 bases from J, with 9 bases between. CDR1 and CDR2 (germline): LNHDA, SQIVND (reference sequence). The CDR3 has 14 residues. The variable domain in full, with the rest retrieved from reference TRBV19 and TRBJ1-4, is DGGITQSPKYLFRKEGQNVTLSCEQNLNHDAMYWYRQDPGQGLRLIYYSQIVNDFQKGDIAEGYSVSREKKESFPLTVTSAQKNPTAFYLCASSSEQTNEKLFFGSGTQLSVL.

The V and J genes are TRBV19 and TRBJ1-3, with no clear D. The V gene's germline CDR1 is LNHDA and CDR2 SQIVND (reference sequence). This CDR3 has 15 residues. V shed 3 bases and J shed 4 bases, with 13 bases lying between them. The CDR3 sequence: CASSIANTPGNTIYF. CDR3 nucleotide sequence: TGTGCCAGTAGTATCGCGAACACGCCCGGAAACACCATATATTTT.

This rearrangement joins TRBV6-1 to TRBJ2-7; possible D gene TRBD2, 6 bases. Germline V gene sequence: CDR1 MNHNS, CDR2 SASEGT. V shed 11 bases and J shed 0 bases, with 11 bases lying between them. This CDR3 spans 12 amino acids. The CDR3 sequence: CASREFSYEQYV. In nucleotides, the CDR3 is TGTGCCTCCCGGGAGTTCTCCTACGAGCAGTACGTC.

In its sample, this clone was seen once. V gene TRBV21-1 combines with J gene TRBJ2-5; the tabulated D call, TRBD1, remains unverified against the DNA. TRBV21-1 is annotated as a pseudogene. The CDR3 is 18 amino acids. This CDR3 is CASSKVDQDRGRQETQYF. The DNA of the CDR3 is TGTGCCAGCAGCAAAGTGGACCAAGACAGGGGGCGTCAAGAGACCCAGTACTTC.

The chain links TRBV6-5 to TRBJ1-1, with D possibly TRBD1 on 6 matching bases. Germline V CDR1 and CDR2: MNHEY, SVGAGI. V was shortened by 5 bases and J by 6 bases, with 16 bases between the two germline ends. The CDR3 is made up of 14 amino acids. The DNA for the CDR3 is TGTGCCAGCAGTACACAGGGCTCGGGGGCTGAAGCTTTCTTT. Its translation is CASSTQGSGAEAFF.

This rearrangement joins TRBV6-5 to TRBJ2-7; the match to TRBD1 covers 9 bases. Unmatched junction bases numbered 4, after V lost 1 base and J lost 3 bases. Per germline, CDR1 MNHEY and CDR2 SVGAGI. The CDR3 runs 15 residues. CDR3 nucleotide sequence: TGTGCCAGCAGTTACTATGGGACAGGGCACTACGAGCAGTACGTC. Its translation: CASSYYGTGHYEQYV.

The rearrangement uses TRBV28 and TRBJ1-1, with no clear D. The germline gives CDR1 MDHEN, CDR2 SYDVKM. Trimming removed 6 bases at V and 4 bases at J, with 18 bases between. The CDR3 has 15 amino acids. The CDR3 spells CASSGLVPAVTEAFF. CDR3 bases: TGTGCCAGCAGCGGGCTCGTCCCGGCGGTCACTGAAGCTTTCTTT.

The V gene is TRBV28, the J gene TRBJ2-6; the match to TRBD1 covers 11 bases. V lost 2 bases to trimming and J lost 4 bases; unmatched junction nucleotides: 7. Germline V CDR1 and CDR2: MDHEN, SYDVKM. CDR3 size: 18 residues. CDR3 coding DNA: TGTGCCAGCAGTTTAGGGGGACAGGGGGGCGCAGGGGCCAACGTCCTGACTTTC. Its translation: CASSLGGQGGAGANVLTF. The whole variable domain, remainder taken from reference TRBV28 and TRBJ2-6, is DVKVTQSSRYLVKRTGEKVFLECVQDMDHENMFWYRQDPGLGLRLIYFSYDVKMKEKGDIPEGYSVSREKKERFSLILESASTNQTSMYLCASSLGGQGGAGANVLTFGAGSRLTVL.

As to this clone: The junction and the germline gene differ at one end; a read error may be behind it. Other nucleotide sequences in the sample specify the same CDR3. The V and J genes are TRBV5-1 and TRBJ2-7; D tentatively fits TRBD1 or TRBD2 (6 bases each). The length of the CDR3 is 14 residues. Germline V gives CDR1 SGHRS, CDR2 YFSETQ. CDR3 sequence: CASSSGGPTYEQYF. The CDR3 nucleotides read TGCGCCAGTAGCTCTGGGGGGCCCACCTACGAGCAGTACTTC.

Written as DNA, the CDR3 is TGTGCCAGCAGCCAAGCTCAGGGGAAGAGGAGCTACGAGCAGTACTTC. Its translation is CASSQAQGKRSYEQYF. J is TRBJ2-7 and V is TRBV14; tentatively, D is TRBD1 (6 bases). The V end was cut by 1 base, the J end by 3 bases, with 16 bases between. Germline values: CDR1 SGHDN, CDR2 FVKESK. The CDR3 sequence is 16 residues long.

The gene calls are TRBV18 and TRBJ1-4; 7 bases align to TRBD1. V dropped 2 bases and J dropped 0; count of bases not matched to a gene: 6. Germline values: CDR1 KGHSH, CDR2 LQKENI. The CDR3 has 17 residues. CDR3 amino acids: CASSPRQGSATNEKLFF. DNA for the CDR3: TGTGCCAGCTCACCAAGACAGGGAAGTGCAACTAATGAAAAACTGTTTTTT.

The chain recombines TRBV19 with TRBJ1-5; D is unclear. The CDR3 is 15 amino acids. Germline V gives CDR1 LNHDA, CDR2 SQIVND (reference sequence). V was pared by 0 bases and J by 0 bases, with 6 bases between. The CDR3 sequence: CASSIDRSSNQPQHF. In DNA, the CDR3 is TGTGCCAGTAGTATAGATAGGAGTAGCAATCAGCCCCAGCATTTT. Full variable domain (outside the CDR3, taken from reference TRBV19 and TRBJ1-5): DGGITQSPKYLFRKEGQNVTLSCEQNLNHDAMYWYRQDPGQGLRLIYYSQIVNDFQKGDIAEGYSVSREKKESFPLTVTSAQKNPTAFYLCASSIDRSSNQPQHFGDGTRLSIL.